Given below is one TCR beta chain in context. The antigen remains unidentified. V was pared by 5 bases and J by 1 base, with 12 bases between. Germline V gene sequence: CDR1 SGHVS, CDR2 FQNEAQ. CDR3 length equals 14 residues. This entry comes from a study of long-term antiretroviral therapy in people with HIV. Overall study results and limits: Samples were collected from about 2004 to 2018 under possibly less effective ART regimens.

Sequencing used immunoSEQ v3.0 at survey level. For every sample, sequencing targeted about 40,000-50,000 T-cell genomes. Profiled with immunoSEQ multiplex PCR; TCRdb holds only in-frame clones, not every one. The table has about 20,000 clones, approximately 92% seen once. PBMC samples from each donor numbered at least one pre-ART and at least two post-ART. The source material was unsorted PBMCs, sampled 4.4 years after starting antiretroviral therapy. The rearrangement links TRBV7-8 to TRBJ2-7, with a possible D match to TRBD1 (6 bases). The source is a woman between 45 and 60 years old with HIV. CDR3 sequence (DNA): TGTGCCAGCAGCCCCGGGACACGATCCTACGAGCAGTACTTC. This gives the protein CASSPGTRSYEQYF.